This TCR beta chain was obtained from a study of human T cells and chemical hapten exposure. Study in general: Per-sample TCR yield variation was attributed mainly to small pooled library volume differences.

Whole-study results and caveats: Among TCRs, those above 1 in 1000 frequency were unaffected by DPC sensitization.

A note on this clonotype: Its antigen is as yet unknown.

Extraction yielded total RNA from whole blood (unfractionated). This CDR3 contains 14 residues. Germline CDR1 is SNHLY and CDR2 is FYNNEI. V shed 2 bases and J shed 8 bases, with 15 bases lying between them. Individual cDNA molecules (in the library) carried attached unique molecular identifiers. In the original analysis: Sample-level TCR yields exhibited a median of approximately 96,000, with a range of roughly 20,000 to 750,000. Via MiXCR, TCRdb re-called the 5' RACE reads, giving one row per CDR3 protein. In this record, the V and J calls reflect TCRdb's handling and not the investigators' own analysis. The table has 70,000 to 85,000 distinct CDR3 sequences, approximately 16% seen once.

This sequence was found in a female donor in good health. This chain connects TRBV2 to TRBJ1-2; D gene unclear. The CDR3 region is CASSETDTLRGYTF. CDR3 coding DNA: TGTGCCAGCAGTGAAACCGACACGTTGCGAGGCTACACCTTC.